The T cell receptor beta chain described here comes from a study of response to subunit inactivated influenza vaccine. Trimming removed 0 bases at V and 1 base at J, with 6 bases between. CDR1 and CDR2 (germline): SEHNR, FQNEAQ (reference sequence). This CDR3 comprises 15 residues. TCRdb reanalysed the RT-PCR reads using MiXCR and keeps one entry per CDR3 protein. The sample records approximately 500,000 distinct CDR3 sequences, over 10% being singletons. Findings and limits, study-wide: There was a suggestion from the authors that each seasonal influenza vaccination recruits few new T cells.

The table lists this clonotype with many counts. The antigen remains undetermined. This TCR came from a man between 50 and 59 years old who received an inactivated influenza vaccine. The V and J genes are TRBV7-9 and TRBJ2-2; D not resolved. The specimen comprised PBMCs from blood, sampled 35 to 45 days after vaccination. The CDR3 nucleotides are TGTGCCAGCAGCTTAGCGGCACTGAACACCGGGGAGCTGTTTTTT. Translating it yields CASSLAALNTGELFF.